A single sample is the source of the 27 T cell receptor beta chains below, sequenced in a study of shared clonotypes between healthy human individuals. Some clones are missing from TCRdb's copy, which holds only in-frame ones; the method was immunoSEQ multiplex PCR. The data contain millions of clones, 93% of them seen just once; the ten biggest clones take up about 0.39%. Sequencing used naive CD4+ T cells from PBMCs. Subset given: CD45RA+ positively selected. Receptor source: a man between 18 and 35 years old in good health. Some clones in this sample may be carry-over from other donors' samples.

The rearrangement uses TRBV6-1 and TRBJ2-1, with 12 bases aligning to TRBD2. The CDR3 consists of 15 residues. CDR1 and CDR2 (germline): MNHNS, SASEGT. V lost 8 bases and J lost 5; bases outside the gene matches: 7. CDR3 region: CASGPSGRADNEQFF. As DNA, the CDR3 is TGTGCCAGCGGACCTAGCGGGAGGGCTGACAATGAGCAGTTCTTC.

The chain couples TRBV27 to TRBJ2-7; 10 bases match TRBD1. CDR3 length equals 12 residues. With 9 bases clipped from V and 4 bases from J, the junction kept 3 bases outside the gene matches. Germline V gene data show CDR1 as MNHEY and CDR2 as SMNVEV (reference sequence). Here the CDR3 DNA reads TGTGCCAGTCAGGACAGGGGGTACGAGCAGTACTTC. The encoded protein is CASQDRGYEQYF.

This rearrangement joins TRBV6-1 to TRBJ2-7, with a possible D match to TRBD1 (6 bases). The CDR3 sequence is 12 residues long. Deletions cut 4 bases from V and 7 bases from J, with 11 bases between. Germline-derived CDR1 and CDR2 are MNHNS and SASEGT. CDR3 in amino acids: CASSAHREEQYF. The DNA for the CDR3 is TGTGCCAGCAGTGCACACAGGGAAGAGCAGTACTTC.

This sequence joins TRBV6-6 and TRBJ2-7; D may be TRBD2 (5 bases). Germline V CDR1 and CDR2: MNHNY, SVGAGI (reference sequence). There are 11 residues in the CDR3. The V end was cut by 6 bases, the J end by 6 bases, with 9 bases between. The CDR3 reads CASSPGIEQYF. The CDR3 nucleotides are TGTGCCAGCAGCCCGGGGATCGAGCAGTACTTC.

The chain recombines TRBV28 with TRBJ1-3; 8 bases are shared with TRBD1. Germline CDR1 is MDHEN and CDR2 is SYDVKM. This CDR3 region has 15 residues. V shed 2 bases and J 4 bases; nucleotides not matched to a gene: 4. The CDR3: CASSLTGGRGNTIYF. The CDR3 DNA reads TGTGCCAGCAGTTTAACAGGGGGAAGGGGAAACACCATATATTTT.

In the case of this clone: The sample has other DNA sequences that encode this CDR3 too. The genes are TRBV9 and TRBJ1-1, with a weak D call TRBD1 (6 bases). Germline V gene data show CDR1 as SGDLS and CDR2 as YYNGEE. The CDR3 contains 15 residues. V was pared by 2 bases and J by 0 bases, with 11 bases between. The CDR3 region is CASSVGGAMNTEAFF. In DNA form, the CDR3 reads TGTGCCAGCAGCGTCGGGGGGGCGATGAACACTGAAGCTTTCTTT.

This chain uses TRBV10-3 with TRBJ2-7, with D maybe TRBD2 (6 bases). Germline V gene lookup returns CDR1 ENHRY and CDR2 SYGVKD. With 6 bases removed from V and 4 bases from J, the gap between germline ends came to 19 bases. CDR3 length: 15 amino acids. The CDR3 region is CAISAIRAGPYEQYF. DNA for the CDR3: TGTGCCATCAGCGCAATCCGAGCGGGTCCTTACGAGCAGTACTTC.

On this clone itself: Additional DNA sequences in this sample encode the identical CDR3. The CDR3 DNA follows: TGTGCCAGCACCACAGGGTCGTACGAGCAGTACTTC. As protein: CASTTGSYEQYF. The V call is TRBV28, the J call TRBJ2-7, with a weak D call TRBD1 (6 bases). V shed 7 bases and J shed 4 bases, with 11 bases lying between them. CDR1 is MDHEN and CDR2 is SYDVKM in the germline V gene. This CDR3 comprises 12 residues. Full variable domain (rest looked up from reference TRBV28 and TRBJ2-7): DVKVTQSSRYLVKRTGEKVFLECVQDMDHENMFWYRQDPGLGLRLIYFSYDVKMKEKGDIPEGYSVSREKKERFSLILESASTNQTSMYLCASTTGSYEQYFGPGTRLTVT.

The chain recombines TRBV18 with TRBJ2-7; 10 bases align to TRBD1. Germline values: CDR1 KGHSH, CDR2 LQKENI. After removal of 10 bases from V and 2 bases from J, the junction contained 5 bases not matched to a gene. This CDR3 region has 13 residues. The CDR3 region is CATGQGGAYEQYF. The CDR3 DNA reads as TGTGCCACCGGACAGGGGGGAGCCTACGAGCAGTACTTC.

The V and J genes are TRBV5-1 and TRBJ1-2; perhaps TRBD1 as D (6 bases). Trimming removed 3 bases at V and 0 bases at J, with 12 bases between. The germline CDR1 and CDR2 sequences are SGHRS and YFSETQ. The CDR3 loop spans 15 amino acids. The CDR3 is CASSSGHLANYGYTF. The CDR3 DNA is TGCGCCAGCAGCTCGGGACACCTCGCTAACTATGGCTACACCTTC.

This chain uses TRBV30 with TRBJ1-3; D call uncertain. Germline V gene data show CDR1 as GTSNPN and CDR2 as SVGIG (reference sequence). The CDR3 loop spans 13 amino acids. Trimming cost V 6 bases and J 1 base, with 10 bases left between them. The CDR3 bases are TGTGCCTGTGGACGGGAGTCTGGAAACACCATATATTTT. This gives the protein CACGRESGNTIYF.

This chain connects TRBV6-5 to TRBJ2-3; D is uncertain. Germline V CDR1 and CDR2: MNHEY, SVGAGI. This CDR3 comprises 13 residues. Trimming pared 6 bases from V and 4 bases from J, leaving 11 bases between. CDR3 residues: CASRIGWADTQYF. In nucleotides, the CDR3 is TGTGCCAGCAGAATCGGGTGGGCAGATACGCAGTATTTT.

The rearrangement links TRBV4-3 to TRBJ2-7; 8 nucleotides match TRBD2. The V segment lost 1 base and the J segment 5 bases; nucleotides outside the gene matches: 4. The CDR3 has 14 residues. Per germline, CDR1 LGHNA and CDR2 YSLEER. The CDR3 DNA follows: TGCGCCAGCAGCCAAGCGCTAGCGGGCAACGAGCAGTACTTC. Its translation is CASSQALAGNEQYF.

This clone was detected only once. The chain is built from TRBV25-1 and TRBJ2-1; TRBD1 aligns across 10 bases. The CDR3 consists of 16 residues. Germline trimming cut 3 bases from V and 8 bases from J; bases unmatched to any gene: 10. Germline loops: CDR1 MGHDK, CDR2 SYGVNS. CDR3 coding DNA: TGTGCCAGCAGTGATAAAGAGGGGACAGGGGTCTATGAGCAGTTCTTC. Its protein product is CASSDKEGTGVYEQFF. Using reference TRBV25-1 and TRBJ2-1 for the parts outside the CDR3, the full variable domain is EADIYQTPRYLVIGTGKKITLECSQTMGHDKMYWYQQDPGMELHLIHYSYGVNSTEKGDLSSESTVSRIRTEHFPLTLESARPSHTSQYLCASSDKEGTGVYEQFFGPGTRLTVL.

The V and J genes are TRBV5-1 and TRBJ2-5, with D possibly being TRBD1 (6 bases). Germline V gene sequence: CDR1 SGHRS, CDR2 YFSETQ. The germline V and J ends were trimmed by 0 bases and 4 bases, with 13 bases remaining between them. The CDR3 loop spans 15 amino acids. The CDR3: CASSLVTGSGETQYF. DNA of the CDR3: TGCGCCAGCAGCTTGGTTACAGGGAGCGGAGAGACCCAGTACTTC.

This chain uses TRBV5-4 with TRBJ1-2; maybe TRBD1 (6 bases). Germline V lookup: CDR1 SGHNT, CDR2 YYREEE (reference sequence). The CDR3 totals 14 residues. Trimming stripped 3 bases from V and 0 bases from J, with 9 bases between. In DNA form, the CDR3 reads TGTGCCAGCAGCTCGGGACAATCTAACTATGGCTACACCTTC. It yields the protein CASSSGQSNYGYTF.

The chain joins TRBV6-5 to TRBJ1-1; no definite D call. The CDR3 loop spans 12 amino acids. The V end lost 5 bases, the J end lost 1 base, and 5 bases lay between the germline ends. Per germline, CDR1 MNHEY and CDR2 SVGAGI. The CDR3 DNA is TGTGCCAGCAGTCCAAGGAACACTGAAGCTTTCTTT. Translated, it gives CASSPRNTEAFF.

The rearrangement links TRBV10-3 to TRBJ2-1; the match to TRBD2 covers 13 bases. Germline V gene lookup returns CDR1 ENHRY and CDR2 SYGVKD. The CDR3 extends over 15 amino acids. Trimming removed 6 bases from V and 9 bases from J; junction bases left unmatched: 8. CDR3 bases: TGTGCCATCAGGTTCGGACTAGCGGGAGAGAGTGAGCAGTTCTTC. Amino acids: CAIRFGLAGESEQFF.

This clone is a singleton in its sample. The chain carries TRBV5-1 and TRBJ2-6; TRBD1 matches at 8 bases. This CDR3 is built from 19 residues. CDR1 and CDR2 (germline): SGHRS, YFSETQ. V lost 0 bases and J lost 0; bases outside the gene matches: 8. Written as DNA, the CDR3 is TGCGCCAGCAGCTTGGGGGTGGGACAGGCAAGCTCTGGGGCCAACGTCCTGACTTTC. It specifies CASSLGVGQASSGANVLTF.

For the CDR3, the DNA is TGCGCCAGCAGCTTGGGACTAGCGGGAGGGCCTGACGAGCAGTACTTC. Translated, it gives CASSLGLAGGPDEQYF. The chain carries TRBV5-1 and TRBJ2-7; TRBD2 matches at 14 bases. Per germline, CDR1 SGHRS and CDR2 YFSETQ. The CDR3 runs to 16 residues. With V trimmed by 0 bases and J by 5 bases, 4 bases remained unmatched. Full variable domain (rest looked up from reference TRBV5-1 and TRBJ2-7): KAGVTQTPRYLIKTRGQQVTLSCSPISGHRSVSWYQQTPGQGLQFLFEYFSETQRNKGNFPGRFSGRQFSNSRSEMNVSTLELGDSALYLCASSLGLAGGPDEQYFGPGTRLTVT.

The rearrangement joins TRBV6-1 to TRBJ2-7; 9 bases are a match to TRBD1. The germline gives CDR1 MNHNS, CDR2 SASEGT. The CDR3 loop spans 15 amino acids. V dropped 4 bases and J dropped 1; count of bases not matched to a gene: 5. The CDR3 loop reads CASSASGQGSYEQYF. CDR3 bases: TGTGCCAGCAGTGCGTCGGGACAGGGTTCCTACGAGCAGTACTTC.

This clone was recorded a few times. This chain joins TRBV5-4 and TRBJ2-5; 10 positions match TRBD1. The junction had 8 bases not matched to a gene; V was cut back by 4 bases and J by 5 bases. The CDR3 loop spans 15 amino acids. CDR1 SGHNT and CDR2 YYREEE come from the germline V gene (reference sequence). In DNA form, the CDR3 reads TGTGCCAGCAGCCGTAGACAGGGGGCGCGGGAGACCCAGTACTTC. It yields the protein CASSRRQGARETQYF.

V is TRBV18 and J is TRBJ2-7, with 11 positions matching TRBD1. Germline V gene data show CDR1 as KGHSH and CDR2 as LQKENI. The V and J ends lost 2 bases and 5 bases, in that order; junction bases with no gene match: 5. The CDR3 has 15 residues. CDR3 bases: TGTGCCAGCTCACCATCCGGACAGGGGGCCCACGAGCAGTACTTC. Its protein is CASSPSGQGAHEQYF.

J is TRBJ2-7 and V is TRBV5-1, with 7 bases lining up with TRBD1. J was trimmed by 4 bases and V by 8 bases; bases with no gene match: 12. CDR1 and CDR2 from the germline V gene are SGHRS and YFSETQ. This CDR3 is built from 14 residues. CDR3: CASSNYPQGYEQYF. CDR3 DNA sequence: TGCGCCAGTAGCAATTATCCACAGGGGTACGAGCAGTACTTC.

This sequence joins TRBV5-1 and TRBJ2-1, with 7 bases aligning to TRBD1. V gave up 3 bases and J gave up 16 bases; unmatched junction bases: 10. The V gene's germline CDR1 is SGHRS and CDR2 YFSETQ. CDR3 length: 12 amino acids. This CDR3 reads CASSSQGDTYFF. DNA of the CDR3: TGCGCCAGCAGCTCCCAGGGGGACACTTATTTCTTC.

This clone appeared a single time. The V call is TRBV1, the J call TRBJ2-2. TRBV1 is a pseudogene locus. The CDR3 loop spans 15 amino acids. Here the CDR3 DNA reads TGCACCAGCAGCCAAGAAAGGAAATACACCGGGGAGCTGTTTTTT. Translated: CTSSQERKYTGELFF.

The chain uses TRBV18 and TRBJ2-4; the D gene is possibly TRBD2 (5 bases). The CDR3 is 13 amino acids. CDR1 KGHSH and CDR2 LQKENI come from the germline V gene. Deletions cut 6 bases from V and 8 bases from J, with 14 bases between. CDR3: CASSQDFGDIQYF. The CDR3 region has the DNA TGTGCCAGCTCCCAGGACTTCGGCGACATTCAGTACTTC. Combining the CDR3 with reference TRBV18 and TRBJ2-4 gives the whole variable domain NAGVMQNPRHLVRRRGQEARLRCSPMKGHSHVYWYRQLPEEGLKFMVYLQKENIIDESGMPKERFSAEFPKEGPSILRIQQVVRGDSAAYFCASSQDFGDIQYFGAGTRLSVL.